The T cell receptor (beta chain) described here comes from a study of T cells in Graves' hyperthyroidism and ophthalmopathy. The CDR3 length is 10 residues. V shed 9 bases and J shed 6 bases, with 6 bases lying between them. Germline V lookup: CDR1 MNHNS, CDR2 SASEGT. This clonotype was seen repeatedly, ten times or more. RNA transcripts served as the template for amplifying TCR beta CDR3 regions. Researchers ran a first-round RT-PCR on the TCR CDR3 using the HTBI primer set. TCRdb ran MiXCR on the multiplex PCR reads and lists one entry per CDR3 protein. The table shows about 560,000 distinct CDR3 sequences, with over 15% occurring only once.

The material sequenced was blood. The source of this sequence is a woman in her late teens or twenties with Graves' hyperthyroidism. The chain is built from TRBV6-1 and TRBJ2-4, with unresolved D. The chain's CDR3 is CASAVNIQYF. The CDR3 nucleotides read TGTGCCAGTGCGGTAAACATTCAGTACTTC.